These T cell receptor beta chains were read from a single sample in a study of T cell changes during pregnancy in multiple sclerosis. TCRdb keeps only in-frame clones here, not all; method: immunoSEQ multiplex PCR. The sample has roughly 60,000 clones, just under 95% seen once. The sample was CD4+ T cells from peripheral blood mononuclear cells, taken before pregnancy. The receptor source for this set is a female donor with multiple sclerosis, enrolled in a pregnancy study. Each CDR3 is given with its conserved first and last residue. Fields, in order: CDR3 length, J gene, clone size, V gene, D gene, CDR3 protein, CDR3 DNA. A D gene is named only where the DNA matches it firmly. Clone size, where shown, is once, few, many, or a class for clones that have expanded.

len: 14
j_gene: TRBJ2-2
abundance: -
v_gene: TRBV6-1
d_gene: -
CDR3aa: CAIQQGSSTGELFF
CDR3nt: TGTGCCATACAACAGGGAAGCTCCACCGGGGAGCTGTTTTTT

len: 14
j_gene: TRBJ1-2
abundance: once
v_gene: TRBV28
d_gene: TRBD1
CDR3aa: CASSSTGADYGYTF
CDR3nt: TGTGCCAGCAGTTCTACAGGGGCGGACTATGGCTACACCTTC

len: 16
j_gene: TRBJ2-1
abundance: -
v_gene: TRBV7-9
d_gene: -
CDR3aa: CASSPGGRGSYNEQFF
CDR3nt: TGTGCCAGCAGCCCCGGAGGGCGGGGCTCCTACAATGAGCAGTTCTTC

len: 14
j_gene: TRBJ1-5
abundance: -
v_gene: TRBV25-1
d_gene: -
CDR3aa: CASSDWAGSQPQHF
CDR3nt: TGTGCCAGCAGTGATTGGGCGGGATCGCAGCCCCAGCATTTT

len: 14
j_gene: TRBJ2-7
abundance: -
v_gene: TRBV6-1
d_gene: -
CDR3aa: CASSGLRTVGEQYF
CDR3nt: TGTGCCAGCAGTGGTCTAAGGACAGTTGGCGAGCAGTACTTC

len: 14
j_gene: TRBJ1-5
abundance: -
v_gene: TRBV2
d_gene: TRBD1
CDR3aa: CASSRTGVDQPQHF
CDR3nt: TGTGCCAGCAGTCGGACAGGGGTTGATCAGCCCCAGCATTTT

len: 16
j_gene: TRBJ2-3
abundance: -
v_gene: TRBV7-9
d_gene: TRBD2
CDR3aa: CASSELASGITDTQYF
CDR3nt: TGTGCCAGCAGCGAATTAGCTAGCGGAATCACAGATACGCAGTATTTT

len: 14
j_gene: TRBJ1-1
abundance: -
v_gene: TRBV6-5
d_gene: -
CDR3aa: CASSFGTQNTEAFF
CDR3nt: TGTGCCAGCAGTTTTGGGACACAGAACACTGAAGCTTTCTTT

len: 15
j_gene: TRBJ2-2
abundance: -
v_gene: TRBV15
d_gene: -
CDR3aa: CATSRELGGPGELFF
CDR3nt: TGTGCCACCAGCAGAGAGTTGGGGGGTCCCGGGGAGCTGTTTTTT

len: 17
j_gene: TRBJ2-5
abundance: -
v_gene: TRBV7-2
d_gene: TRBD1
CDR3aa: CASSLRARTGLKETQYF
CDR3nt: TGTGCCAGCAGCTTAAGAGCCAGGACAGGGCTAAAAGAGACCCAGTACTTC

len: 13
j_gene: TRBJ2-7
abundance: few
v_gene: TRBV6-1
d_gene: -
CDR3aa: CASSEWRGGEQYF
CDR3nt: TGTGCCAGCAGTGAATGGAGGGGGGGCGAGCAGTACTTC

len: 15
j_gene: TRBJ1-2
abundance: -
v_gene: TRBV18
d_gene: TRBD1
CDR3aa: CASSTGAGGNYGYTF
CDR3nt: TGTGCCAGCTCAACCGGAGCAGGGGGAAACTATGGCTACACCTTC

len: 13
j_gene: TRBJ1-2
abundance: once
v_gene: TRBV29-1
d_gene: TRBD1
CDR3aa: CSVSDRGGYGYTF
CDR3nt: TGCAGCGTCTCCGACAGGGGCGGCTATGGCTACACCTTC

len: 13
j_gene: TRBJ2-1
abundance: -
v_gene: TRBV5-1
d_gene: TRBD2
CDR3aa: CASSFGGSGEQFF
CDR3nt: TGCGCCAGCAGCTTCGGGGGGAGTGGTGAGCAGTTCTTC

len: 12
j_gene: TRBJ1-4
abundance: -
v_gene: TRBV10-1
d_gene: -
CDR3aa: CASRAGIRKLFF
CDR3nt: TGCGCCAGCAGGGCAGGGATCAGGAAACTGTTTTTT

len: 12
j_gene: TRBJ1-1
abundance: few
v_gene: TRBV6-5
d_gene: TRBD1
CDR3aa: CASSPGQGQTFF
CDR3nt: TGTGCCAGCAGCCCTGGACAGGGGCAAACTTTCTTT

len: 15
j_gene: TRBJ2-1
abundance: -
v_gene: TRBV7-2
d_gene: -
CDR3aa: CASSVLGSSYNEQFF
CDR3nt: TGTGCCAGCAGCGTCCTGGGGAGCTCCTACAATGAGCAGTTCTTC

len: 13
j_gene: TRBJ1-1
abundance: -
v_gene: TRBV7-9
d_gene: -
CDR3aa: CASSLSFGGEAFF
CDR3nt: TGTGCCAGCAGCTTAAGTTTCGGGGGTGAAGCTTTCTTT